This record looks at one TCR beta chain sequence and its context. The antigen is undetermined. These data belong to a study of T cells in localized non-small cell lung cancer. Points from the study as a whole: Sequencing was limited to one tumor region, leaving the possibility of heterogeneity open. Longer overall survival was associated with a higher density of T cells in the blood. Among the tissues sampled, uninvolved adjacent lung had the highest T cell clonality, above tumor.

Per germline, CDR1 LNHDA and CDR2 SQIVND (reference sequence). The CDR3 spans 15 residues. Trimming took 0 bases from V and 1 from J, leaving 7 bases between them. The repertoire was sequenced with immunoSEQ multiplex PCR; TCRdb's copy has only in-frame clones and lacks some. The table has some 1,700 clones, 34% seen once. Researchers cut adjacent lung at least 2 cm from the tumor margin, and it showed no atypia. The chain links TRBV19 to TRBJ2-1, with D hard to call. The sequencing used normal lung tissue next to the tumor, collected before any cancer treatment. The origin of this receptor is a male donor at least 60 years old with stage I squamous cell lung carcinoma. The CDR3 is CASSIDAGSYNEQFF. The CDR3 DNA is TGTGCCAGTAGTATAGACGCAGGATCCTACAATGAGCAGTTCTTC.